This TCR beta chain derives from a study of shared clonotypes between healthy human individuals. This clone was counted once. CDR1 is WSHSY and CDR2 is SAAADI in the germline V gene. The CDR3 runs to 15 residues. The trim removed 1 base at V and 9 bases at J, leaving 9 bases unmatched. Clones were sequenced by immunoSEQ multiplex PCR, and TCRdb holds only the in-frame ones, with some missing. The sample contains 1.6 million or so clones, roughly 96% of which appear only once. The chain is built from TRBV10-2 and TRBJ2-1, with TRBD2 matching over 7 bases. The sequence derives from a man younger than 45 in good health. Sequencing was done on a sample of naive CD4+ T cells sorted from blood. Documented subset: CD45RA+ positively selected. The DNA for the CDR3 is TGCGCCAGCAGTGAGTTTCGGGGTTCGGGAGGTGAGCAGTTCTTC. Protein sequence: CASSEFRGSGGEQFF.